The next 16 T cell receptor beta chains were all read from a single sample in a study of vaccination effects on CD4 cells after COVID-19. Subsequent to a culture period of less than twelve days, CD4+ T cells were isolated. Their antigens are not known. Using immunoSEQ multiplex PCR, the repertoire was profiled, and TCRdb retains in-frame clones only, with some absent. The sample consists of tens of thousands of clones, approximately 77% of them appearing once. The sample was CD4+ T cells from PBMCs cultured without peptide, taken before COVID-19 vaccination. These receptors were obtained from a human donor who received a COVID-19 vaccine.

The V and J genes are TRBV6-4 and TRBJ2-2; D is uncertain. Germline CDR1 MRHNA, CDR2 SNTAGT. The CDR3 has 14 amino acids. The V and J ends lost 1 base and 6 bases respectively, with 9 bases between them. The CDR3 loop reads CASSDWTTSGELFF. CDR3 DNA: TGTGCCAGCAGTGACTGGACGACATCCGGGGAGCTGTTTTTT.

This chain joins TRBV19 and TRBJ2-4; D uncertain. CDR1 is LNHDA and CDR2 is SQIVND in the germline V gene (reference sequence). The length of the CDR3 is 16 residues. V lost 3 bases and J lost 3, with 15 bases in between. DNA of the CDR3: TGTGCCAGTAGTATTGTAGGGATTGATGACAAAAACATTCAGTACTTC. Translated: CASSIVGIDDKNIQYF. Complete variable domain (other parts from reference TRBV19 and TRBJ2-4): DGGITQSPKYLFRKEGQNVTLSCEQNLNHDAMYWYRQDPGQGLRLIYYSQIVNDFQKGDIAEGYSVSREKKESFPLTVTSAQKNPTAFYLCASSIVGIDDKNIQYFGAGTRLSVL.

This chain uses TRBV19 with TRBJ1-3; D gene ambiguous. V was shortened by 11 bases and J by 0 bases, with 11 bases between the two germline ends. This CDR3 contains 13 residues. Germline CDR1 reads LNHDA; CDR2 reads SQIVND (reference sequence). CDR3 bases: TGTGCCGCGGGAGGCTACTCTGGAAACACCATATATTTT. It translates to CAAGGYSGNTIYF.

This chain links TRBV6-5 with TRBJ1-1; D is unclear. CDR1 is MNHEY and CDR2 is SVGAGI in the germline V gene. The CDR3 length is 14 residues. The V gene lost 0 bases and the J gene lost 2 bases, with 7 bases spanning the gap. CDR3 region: CASSYSERNTEAFF. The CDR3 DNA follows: TGTGCCAGCAGTTACTCAGAACGAAACACTGAAGCTTTCTTT.

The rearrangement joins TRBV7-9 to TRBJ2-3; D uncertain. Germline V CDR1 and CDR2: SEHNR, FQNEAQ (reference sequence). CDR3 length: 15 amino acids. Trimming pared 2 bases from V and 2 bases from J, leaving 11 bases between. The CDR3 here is CASSLRQTHTDTQYF. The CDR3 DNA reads TGTGCCAGCAGCTTAAGGCAGACCCACACAGATACGCAGTATTTT.

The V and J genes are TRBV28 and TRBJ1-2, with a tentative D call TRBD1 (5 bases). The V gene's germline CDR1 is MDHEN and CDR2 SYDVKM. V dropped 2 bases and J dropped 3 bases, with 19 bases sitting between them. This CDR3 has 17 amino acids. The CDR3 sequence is CASSLPPYRRQDYGYTF. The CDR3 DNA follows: TGTGCCAGCAGTTTACCTCCCTACAGGCGCCAAGACTATGGCTACACCTTC.

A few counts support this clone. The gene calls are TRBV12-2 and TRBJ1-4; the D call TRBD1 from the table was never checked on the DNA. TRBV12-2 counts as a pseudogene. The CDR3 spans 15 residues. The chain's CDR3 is CASRLRQGKDEKLFF. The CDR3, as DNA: TGTGCAAGTCGCTTACGGCAGGGCAAGGATGAAAAACTGTTTTTT.

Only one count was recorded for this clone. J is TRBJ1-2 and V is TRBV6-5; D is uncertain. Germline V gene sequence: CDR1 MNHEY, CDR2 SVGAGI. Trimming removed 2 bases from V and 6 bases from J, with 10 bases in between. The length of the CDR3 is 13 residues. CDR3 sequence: CASSYLNSHGYTF. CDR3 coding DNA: TGTGCCAGCAGTTACCTTAACAGCCATGGCTACACCTTC.

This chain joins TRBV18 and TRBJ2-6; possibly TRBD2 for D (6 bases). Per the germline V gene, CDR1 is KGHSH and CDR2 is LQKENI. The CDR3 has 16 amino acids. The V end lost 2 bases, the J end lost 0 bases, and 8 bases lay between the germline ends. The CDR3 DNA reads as TGTGCCAGCTCACCAGCGGGGTACTCTGGGGCCAACGTCCTGACTTTC. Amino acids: CASSPAGYSGANVLTF.

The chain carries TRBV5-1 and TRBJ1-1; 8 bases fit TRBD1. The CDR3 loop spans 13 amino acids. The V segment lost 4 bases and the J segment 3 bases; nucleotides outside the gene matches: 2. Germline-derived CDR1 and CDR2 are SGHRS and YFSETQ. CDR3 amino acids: CASSPDRDTEAFF. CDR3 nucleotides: TGCGCCAGCAGCCCGGACAGGGACACTGAAGCTTTCTTT.

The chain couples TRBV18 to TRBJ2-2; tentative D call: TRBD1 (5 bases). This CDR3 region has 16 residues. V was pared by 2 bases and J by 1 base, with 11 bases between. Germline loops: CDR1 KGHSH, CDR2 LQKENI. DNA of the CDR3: TGTGCCAGCTCACCAAGTCAGGGTTTGAACACCGGGGAGCTGTTTTTT. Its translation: CASSPSQGLNTGELFF.

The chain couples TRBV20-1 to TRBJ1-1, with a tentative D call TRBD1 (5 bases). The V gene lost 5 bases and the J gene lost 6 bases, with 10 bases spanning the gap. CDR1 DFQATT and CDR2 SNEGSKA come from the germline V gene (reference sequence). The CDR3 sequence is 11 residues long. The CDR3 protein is CSARRGPEAFF. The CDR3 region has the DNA TGCAGTGCTCGGCGGGGCCCTGAAGCTTTCTTT.

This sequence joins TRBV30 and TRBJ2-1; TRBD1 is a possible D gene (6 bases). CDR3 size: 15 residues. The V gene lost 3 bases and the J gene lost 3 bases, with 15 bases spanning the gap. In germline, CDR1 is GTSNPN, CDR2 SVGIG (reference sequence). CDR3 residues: CAWRVRDRIYNEQFF. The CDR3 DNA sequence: TGTGCCTGGAGAGTCAGAGACAGGATCTACAATGAGCAGTTCTTC.

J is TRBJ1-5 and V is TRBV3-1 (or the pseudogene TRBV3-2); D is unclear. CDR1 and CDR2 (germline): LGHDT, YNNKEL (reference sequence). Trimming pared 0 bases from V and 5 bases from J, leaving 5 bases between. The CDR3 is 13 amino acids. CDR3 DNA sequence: TGTGCCAGCAGCCAAGATCAGGATCAGCCCCAGCATTTT. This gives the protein CASSQDQDQPQHF.

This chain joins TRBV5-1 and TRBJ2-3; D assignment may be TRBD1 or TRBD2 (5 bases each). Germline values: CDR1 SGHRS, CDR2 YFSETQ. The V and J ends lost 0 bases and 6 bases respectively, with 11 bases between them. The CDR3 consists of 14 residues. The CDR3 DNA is TGCGCCAGCAGCTTGGGGGCCGGGACCGATACGCAGTATTTT. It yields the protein CASSLGAGTDTQYF.

The chain's CDR3 is CASSLGAGETQYF. CDR3 sequence (DNA): TGCGCCAGCAGCTTGGGCGCAGGGGAGACCCAGTACTTC. The rearrangement uses TRBV5-1 and TRBJ2-5, with a weak D call TRBD1 (5 bases). Germline CDR1 is SGHRS and CDR2 is YFSETQ. The germline V and J ends were trimmed by 0 bases and 5 bases, with 8 bases remaining between them. The CDR3 is made up of 13 amino acids.